One T cell receptor (beta chain) is described in this entry. The record originates from a study of T-cell reconstitution after alpha-beta-depleted transplantation in children. J was trimmed by 6 bases and V by 0 bases; bases with no gene match: 12. CDR1 SGHTA and CDR2 FQGTGA come from the germline V gene. The CDR3 contains 18 residues. Unique molecular identifiers tagged the TCRbeta library. TCRdb re-called the PCR reads through MiXCR, storing one row per CDR3 protein. Among 780,000 or so distinct CDR3 sequences, about 16% were seen once, and the ten largest hold around 4.5%. The chain combines TRBV7-3 with TRBJ2-1, with TRBD2 matching 9 bases. The clonotype originates from a male patient aged 5 to 17 who had a stem cell transplant for acute lymphoblastic leukemia, so the T cells may come from the graft donor. The material was PBMCs, mostly from graft donor cells, obtained 360 days after TCRalphabeta/CD19-depleted stem cell transplant. The DNA for the CDR3 is TGTGCCAGCAGCTTAACCCCAGGCCTAGCGGGAAGAATCAATGAGCAGTTCTTC. The encoded protein is CASSLTPGLAGRINEQFF.